Each of the 25 T cell receptor beta chains below was sequenced from the same sample in a study of blood T cell repertoires in COVID-19. Sequencing used immunoSEQ multiplex PCR; TCRdb keeps in-frame clones, though not all of them. This sample has fewer than 600,000 clones, with about 88% found just once. Sequenced material: peripheral blood. Source of these receptors: a man aged 18 to 29 with COVID-19, enrolled during active disease.

The chain employs TRBV6-6 and TRBJ2-5; D is perhaps TRBD1 (6 bases). V shed 5 bases and J shed 4 bases, with 14 bases lying between them. Germline assignment: CDR1 MNHNY and CDR2 SVGAGI (reference sequence). This CDR3 contains 14 residues. The CDR3 region has the DNA TGTGCCAGCAGTAACAGGGTGGGGAGAGAGACCCAGTACTTC. As protein: CASSNRVGRETQYF.

The V call is TRBV4-1, the J call TRBJ2-7, with 9 bases fitting TRBD1. Germline trimming cut 2 bases from V and 0 bases from J; bases unmatched to any gene: 2. There are 15 residues in the CDR3. Germline CDR1 and CDR2: MGHRA and YSYEKL. Here the CDR3 reads CASSQPGQGSYEQYF. CDR3 coding DNA: TGCGCCAGCAGCCAACCGGGACAGGGCTCCTACGAGCAGTACTTC.

This sequence joins TRBV4-1 and TRBJ1-1, with 7 bases identical to TRBD1. Germline CDR1 MGHRA, CDR2 YSYEKL. This CDR3 comprises 14 residues. V dropped 3 bases and J dropped 3; count of bases not matched to a gene: 4. CDR3 in DNA: TGCGCCAGCAGCCATAAGGACAGGTACACTGAAGCTTTCTTT. Its protein is CASSHKDRYTEAFF.

The gene calls are TRBV7-6 and TRBJ2-2, with 10 bases matching TRBD1. V lost 5 bases to trimming and J lost 2 bases; unmatched junction nucleotides: 5. The CDR3 is made up of 16 amino acids. The germline V gene encodes CDR1 SGHVS and CDR2 FNYEAQ. Written as DNA, the CDR3 is TGTGCCAGCAGCCCCGGGACAGGGGTCAACACCGGGGAGCTGTTTTTT. Translated, it gives CASSPGTGVNTGELFF.

The sample holds a few counts of this clone. The chain has TRBV18 and TRBJ1-2, with D tentatively TRBD1 (6 bases). Germline assignment: CDR1 KGHSH and CDR2 LQKENI. Trimming cost V 6 bases and J 4 bases, with 21 bases left between them. The CDR3 covers 16 residues. CDR3 DNA sequence: TGTGCCAGCTCGGAGAGTACAGGGAGAGAGAGCTATGGCTACACCTTC. Residues: CASSESTGRESYGYTF.

This chain uses TRBV11-3 with TRBJ2-1, with a tentative D call TRBD2 (5 bases). The CDR3 has 13 residues. V was shortened by 5 bases and J by 3 bases, with 8 bases between the two germline ends. The germline gives CDR1 SGHNT, CDR2 YENEEA. CDR3: CASSATSYNEQFF. In DNA, the CDR3 is TGTGCCAGCAGCGCCACTAGCTACAATGAGCAGTTCTTC. The full variable domain, its missing parts supplied by reference TRBV11-3 and TRBJ2-1, is EAGVVQSPRYKIIEKKQPVAFWCNPISGHNTLYWYLQNLGQGPELLIRYENEEAVDDSQLPKDRFSAERLKGVDSTLKIQPAELGDSAVYLCASSATSYNEQFFGPGTRLTVL.

About this clone itself: The sample contains more than one DNA sequence encoding this CDR3. The V call is TRBV30, the J call TRBJ1-6; D possibly corresponds to TRBD1 (5 bases). Germline loops: CDR1 GTSNPN, CDR2 SVGIG (reference sequence). The CDR3 extends over 13 amino acids. The V end was cut by 1 base, the J end by 8 bases, with 9 bases between. The CDR3 is CAWSGQGDSPLHF. CDR3 DNA sequence: TGTGCCTGGAGTGGGCAGGGTGATTCACCCCTCCACTTT. The full variable domain, rest sourced from reference TRBV30 and TRBJ1-6, is SQTIHQWPATLVQPVGSPLSLECTVEGTSNPNLYWYRQAAGRGLQLLFYSVGIGQISSEVPQNLSASRPQDRQFILSSKKLLLSDSGFYLCAWSGQGDSPLHFGNGTRLTVT.

For this clone: Other DNA sequences of this sample code for an identical CDR3. The CDR3 loop is CASSPGSGGAYEQYF. The DNA of the CDR3 is TGTGCCAGCTCTCCCGGGTCGGGGGGAGCCTACGAGCAGTACTTC. The chain has TRBV18 and TRBJ2-7, with TRBD2 matching over 7 bases. The CDR3 consists of 15 residues. Trimming took 6 bases from V and 2 from J; bases not matched to a gene: 10. The V gene's germline CDR1 is KGHSH and CDR2 LQKENI. Combining the CDR3 with reference TRBV18 and TRBJ2-7 gives the whole variable domain NAGVMQNPRHLVRRRGQEARLRCSPMKGHSHVYWYRQLPEEGLKFMVYLQKENIIDESGMPKERFSAEFPKEGPSILRIQQVVRGDSAAYFCASSPGSGGAYEQYFGPGTRLTVT.

This clone has just one count. This chain connects TRBV4-2 to TRBJ2-3, with a weak D call TRBD2 (7 bases). Germline V gene lookup returns CDR1 LGHNA and CDR2 YNFKEQ. V was shortened by 2 bases and J by 5 bases, with 17 bases between the two germline ends. This CDR3 comprises 16 residues. The CDR3 bases are TGTGCCAGCAGCCAACGAAGGGGGGGCGGAGAAGATACGCAGTATTTT. Encoded protein: CASSQRRGGGEDTQYF.

The chain has TRBV18 and TRBJ2-7; maybe TRBD2 (6 bases). V shed 6 bases and J shed 3 bases, with 18 bases lying between them. There are 15 residues in the CDR3. From germline, CDR1 is KGHSH and CDR2 LQKENI. The CDR3 sequence is CASSKPGAGNYEQYF. DNA of the CDR3: TGTGCCAGCTCCAAACCAGGAGCGGGCAACTACGAGCAGTACTTC. The complete variable domain, with remaining parts taken from reference TRBV18 and TRBJ2-7, reads NAGVMQNPRHLVRRRGQEARLRCSPMKGHSHVYWYRQLPEEGLKFMVYLQKENIIDESGMPKERFSAEFPKEGPSILRIQQVVRGDSAAYFCASSKPGAGNYEQYFGPGTRLTVT.

The rearrangement links TRBV18 to TRBJ2-1; 7 positions match TRBD2. The CDR3 has 12 amino acids. CDR1 and CDR2 (germline): KGHSH, LQKENI. Trimming at V came to 2 bases and at J to 8 bases, leaving 0 bases not matched to a gene. The CDR3 is CASSPGRDEQFF. DNA of the CDR3: TGTGCCAGCTCACCAGGGAGGGATGAGCAGTTCTTC.

This chain links TRBV19 with TRBJ2-6; 8 bases align to TRBD1. The V gene end was trimmed by 4 bases and the J gene end by 0 bases; junction bases not matched to a gene: 5. This CDR3 contains 17 residues. Germline assignment: CDR1 LNHDA and CDR2 SQIVND (reference sequence). CDR3 nucleotides: TGTGCCAGTAGTACCAGGGGGCCCCACTCTGGGGCCAACGTCCTGACTTTC. It encodes CASSTRGPHSGANVLTF. Full variable domain (missing parts from reference TRBV19 and TRBJ2-6): DGGITQSPKYLFRKEGQNVTLSCEQNLNHDAMYWYRQDPGQGLRLIYYSQIVNDFQKGDIAEGYSVSREKKESFPLTVTSAQKNPTAFYLCASSTRGPHSGANVLTFGAGSRLTVL.

CDR3 nucleotide sequence: TGTGCCAGCAGCCACCGGACAGACGAGCAGTACTTC. Residues: CASSHRTDEQYF. The chain employs TRBV5-4 and TRBJ2-7, with TRBD1 as a possible D gene (6 bases). This CDR3 region has 12 residues. CDR1 and CDR2 from the germline V gene are SGHNT and YYREEE (reference sequence). V was clipped by 4 bases and J by 5 bases, with 10 bases between them.

The J gene is TRBJ2-1, the V gene TRBV2; the match to TRBD2 covers 7 bases. J was trimmed by 0 bases and V by 7 bases; bases with no gene match: 3. The CDR3 is made up of 14 amino acids. Germline CDR1 is SNHLY and CDR2 is FYNNEI. The CDR3 DNA follows: TGTGCCAGCAAGCGCGGGGGCTCCTACAATGAGCAGTTCTTC. Protein product: CASKRGGSYNEQFF. Full variable domain (remainder filled in from reference TRBV2 and TRBJ2-1): EPEVTQTPSHQVTQMGQEVILRCVPISNHLYFYWYRQILGQKVEFLVSFYNNEISEKSEIFDDQFSVERPDGSNFTLKIRSTKLEDSAMYFCASKRGGSYNEQFFGPGTRLTVL.

This rearrangement joins TRBV29-1 to TRBJ1-2; 10 positions agree with TRBD1. V lost 7 bases to trimming and J lost 9 bases; unmatched junction nucleotides: 8. CDR1 is SQVTM and CDR2 is ANQGSEA in the germline V gene. The CDR3 loop spans 12 amino acids. The CDR3 region has the DNA TGCAGCGCCAGACAGGGGGCGCGTAGCTACACCTTC. Its translation is CSARQGARSYTF.

The V call is TRBV20-1, the J call TRBJ1-5; tentative D call: TRBD1 (6 bases). V gave up 3 bases and J gave up 7 bases, with 16 bases separating them. The CDR3 spans 14 residues. Germline assignment: CDR1 DFQATT and CDR2 SNEGSKA (reference sequence). As DNA, the CDR3 is TGCAGTGCTAGTGAAGACAGGCTAAACCAGCCCCAGCATTTT. Its translation: CSASEDRLNQPQHF.

The genes are TRBV6-1 and TRBJ1-3; unclear D gene. The CDR3 loop spans 14 amino acids. The V end was cut by 1 base, the J end by 1 base, with 5 bases between. Germline CDR1 reads MNHNS; CDR2 reads SASEGT. The CDR3 sequence is CASSEVRSGNTIYF. The DNA for the CDR3 is TGTGCCAGCAGTGAAGTCAGGTCTGGAAACACCATATATTTT.

The chain employs TRBV27 and TRBJ2-2, with 8 bases identical to TRBD1. This CDR3 region has 14 residues. Germline CDR1 and CDR2: MNHEY and SMNVEV (reference sequence). The V and J ends lost 7 bases and 5 bases, in that order; junction bases with no gene match: 6. Written as DNA, the CDR3 is TGTGCCAGCATATACACAGGGGGTACCGGGGAGCTGTTTTTT. It yields the protein CASIYTGGTGELFF.

The rearrangement links TRBV19 to TRBJ2-1; 13 positions match TRBD2. Germline V CDR1 and CDR2: LNHDA, SQIVND (reference sequence). The CDR3 length is 15 residues. The trim removed 6 bases at V and 8 bases at J, leaving 7 bases unmatched. As DNA, the CDR3 is TGTGCCAGTAGGGCCGGGACTAGCGGGACCCATGAGCAGTTCTTC. Encoded protein: CASRAGTSGTHEQFF.

This clone was detected a few times. This sequence joins TRBV5-1 and TRBJ1-6, with 11 bases that match TRBD1. The germline V gene has CDR1 SGHRS and CDR2 YFSETQ. With 4 bases clipped from V and 8 bases from J, the junction kept 8 bases outside the gene matches. This CDR3 is 16 amino acids long. For the CDR3, the DNA is TGCGCCAGCAGCCTCGGGACAGGGGGTCCTTATTCACCCCTCCACTTT. Protein: CASSLGTGGPYSPLHF.

The rearrangement uses TRBV30 and TRBJ2-2; 7 nucleotides align to TRBD2. CDR3 length equals 13 residues. Germline V gene lookup returns CDR1 GTSNPN and CDR2 SVGIG (reference sequence). V trimming: 3 bases; J trimming: 7 bases; junction bases outside the gene matches: 5. The CDR3 bases are TGTGCCTGGAGGGCTCGCGGGGGCGGGGAGCTGTTTTTT. It translates to CAWRARGGGELFF.

V gene TRBV19 combines with J gene TRBJ2-1, with D perhaps matching TRBD1 (6 bases). Germline CDR1 is LNHDA and CDR2 is SQIVND (reference sequence). This CDR3 has 15 amino acids. The V end was cut by 3 bases, the J end by 9 bases, with 18 bases between. The CDR3 loop reads CASSMDQRQGFEQFF. In DNA form, the CDR3 reads TGTGCCAGTAGTATGGACCAGAGGCAGGGGTTTGAGCAGTTCTTC. Variable domain in full (rest from reference TRBV19 and TRBJ2-1): DGGITQSPKYLFRKEGQNVTLSCEQNLNHDAMYWYRQDPGQGLRLIYYSQIVNDFQKGDIAEGYSVSREKKESFPLTVTSAQKNPTAFYLCASSMDQRQGFEQFFGPGTRLTVL.

V and J are TRBV5-6 and TRBJ2-7, with TRBD2 identical over 9 bases. This CDR3 is 15 amino acids long. Germline trimming cut 5 bases from V and 2 bases from J; bases unmatched to any gene: 8. Germline CDR1 is SGHDT and CDR2 is YYEEEE. CDR3 bases: TGTGCCAGCAGTTCCCTACTAGCGGGTCCCTACGAGCAGTACTTC. Residues: CASSSLLAGPYEQYF.

This clone was seen just once. The chain uses TRBV6-5 and TRBJ1-1; 10 bases map to TRBD1. The V gene's germline CDR1 is MNHEY and CDR2 SVGAGI. The CDR3 covers 15 residues. Trimming at V came to 7 bases and at J to 3 bases, leaving 8 bases not matched to a gene. The CDR3 loop reads CASIVTGTGDTEAFF. DNA of the CDR3: TGTGCCAGCATCGTAACCGGGACAGGGGACACTGAAGCTTTCTTT.

The rearrangement links TRBV2 to TRBJ2-3, with D maybe TRBD2 (5 bases). In germline, CDR1 is SNHLY, CDR2 FYNNEI. This CDR3 is 12 amino acids long. The V end lost 8 bases, the J end lost 3 bases, and 9 bases lay between the germline ends. The CDR3 here is CASARDTDTQYF. In DNA, the CDR3 is TGTGCCAGCGCCCGGGATACAGATACGCAGTATTTT.